This T cell receptor (beta chain) was identified in a study of shared clonotypes between healthy human individuals. Germline loops: CDR1 MNHEY, CDR2 SVGAGI. The CDR3 extends over 12 amino acids. Trimming cost V 8 bases and J 4 bases; bases outside gene matches: 4. Samples underwent the assay at deep level. Evenly divided among several immunoSEQ plates was the genomic DNA of each subset. Sequenced by immunoSEQ multiplex PCR; TCRdb stores in-frame clones only, minus some. The sample includes around 2.3 million clones, approximately 96% of them seen just once. Whole-study results and caveats: Researchers found naive subsets generally carried larger estimated richness than memory subsets.

This clone was recorded only once. Its target is unknown. The sequenced sample consisted of naive CD4+ T cells sorted from blood. Specified subset: CD45RA+ positively selected. This sequence joins TRBV6-5 and TRBJ1-2; TRBD1 matches 7 bases. The origin of this receptor is a man between 18 and 35 years old in good health. In DNA form, the CDR3 reads TGTGCCAGCGGGAGACAGGGCTATGGCTACACCTTC. Translating gives CASGRQGYGYTF.